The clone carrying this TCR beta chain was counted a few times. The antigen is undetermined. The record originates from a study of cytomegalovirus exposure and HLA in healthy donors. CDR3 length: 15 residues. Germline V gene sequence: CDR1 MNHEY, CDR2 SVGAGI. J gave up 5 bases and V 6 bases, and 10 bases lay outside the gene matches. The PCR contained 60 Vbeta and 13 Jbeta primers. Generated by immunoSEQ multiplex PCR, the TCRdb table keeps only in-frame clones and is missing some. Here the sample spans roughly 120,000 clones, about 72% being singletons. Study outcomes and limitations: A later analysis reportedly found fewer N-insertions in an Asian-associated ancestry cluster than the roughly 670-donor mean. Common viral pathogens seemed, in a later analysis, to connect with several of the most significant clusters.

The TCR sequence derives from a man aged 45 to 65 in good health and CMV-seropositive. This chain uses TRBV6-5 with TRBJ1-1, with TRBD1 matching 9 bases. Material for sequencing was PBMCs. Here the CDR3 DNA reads TGTGCCAGCAGGTACACGGGACAGGGTGAGACTGAAGCTTTCTTT. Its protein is CASRYTGQGETEAFF.